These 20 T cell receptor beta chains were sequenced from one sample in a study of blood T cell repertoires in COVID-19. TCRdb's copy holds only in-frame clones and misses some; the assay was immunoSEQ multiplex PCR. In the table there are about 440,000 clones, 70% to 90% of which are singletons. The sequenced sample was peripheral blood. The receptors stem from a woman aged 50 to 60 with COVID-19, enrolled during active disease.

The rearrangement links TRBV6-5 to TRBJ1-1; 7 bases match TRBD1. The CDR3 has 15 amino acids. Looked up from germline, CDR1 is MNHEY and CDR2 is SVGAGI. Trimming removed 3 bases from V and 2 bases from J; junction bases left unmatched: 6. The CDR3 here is CASSYHRQGNTEAFF. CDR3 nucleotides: TGTGCCAGCAGTTATCACCGACAGGGCAACACTGAAGCTTTCTTT.

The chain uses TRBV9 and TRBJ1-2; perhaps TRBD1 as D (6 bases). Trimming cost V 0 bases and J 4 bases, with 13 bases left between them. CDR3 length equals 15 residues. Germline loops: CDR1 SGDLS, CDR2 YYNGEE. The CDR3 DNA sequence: TGTGCCAGCAGCGTAGGCCGGGGGGGCAGCTATGGCTACACCTTC. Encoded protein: CASSVGRGGSYGYTF. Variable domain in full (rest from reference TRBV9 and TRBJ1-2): DSGVTQTPKHLITATGQRVTLRCSPRSGDLSVYWYQQSLDQGLQFLIQYYNGEERAKGNILERFSAQQFPDLHSELNLSSLELGDSALYFCASSVGRGGSYGYTFGSGTRLTVV.

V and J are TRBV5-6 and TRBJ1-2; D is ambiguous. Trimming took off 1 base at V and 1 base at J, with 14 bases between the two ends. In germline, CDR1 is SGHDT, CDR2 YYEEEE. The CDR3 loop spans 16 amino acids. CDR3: CASSLRRSPSNYGYTF. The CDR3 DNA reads TGTGCCAGCAGCTTGCGGAGGAGCCCGAGTAACTATGGCTACACCTTC.

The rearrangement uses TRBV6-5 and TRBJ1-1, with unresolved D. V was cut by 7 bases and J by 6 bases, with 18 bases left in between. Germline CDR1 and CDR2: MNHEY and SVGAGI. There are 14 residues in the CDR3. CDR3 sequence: CASNLRPSGSEAFF. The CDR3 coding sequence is TGTGCCAGCAACCTGAGACCGAGCGGATCTGAAGCTTTCTTT.

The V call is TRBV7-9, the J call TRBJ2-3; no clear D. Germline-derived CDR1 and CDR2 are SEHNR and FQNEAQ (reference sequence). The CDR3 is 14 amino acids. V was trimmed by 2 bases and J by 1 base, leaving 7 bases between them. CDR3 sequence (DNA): TGTGCCAGCAGCTTAATGCCGGGCACAGATACGCAGTATTTT. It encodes CASSLMPGTDTQYF.

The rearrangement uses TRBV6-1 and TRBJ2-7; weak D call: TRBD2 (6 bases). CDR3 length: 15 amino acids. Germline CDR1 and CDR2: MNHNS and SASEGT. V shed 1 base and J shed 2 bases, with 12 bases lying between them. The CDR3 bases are TGTGCCAGCAGTGAAGGCACTAGCTTTCCCTACGAGCAGTACTTC. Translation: CASSEGTSFPYEQYF.

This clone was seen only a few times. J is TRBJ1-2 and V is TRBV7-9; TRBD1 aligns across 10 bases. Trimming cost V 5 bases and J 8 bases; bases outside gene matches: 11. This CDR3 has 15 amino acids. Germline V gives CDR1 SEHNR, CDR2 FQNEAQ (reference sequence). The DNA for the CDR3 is TGTGCCAGCAGCCCTGGGACAGGGGTGATGGGGGGCTACACCTTC. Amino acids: CASSPGTGVMGGYTF.

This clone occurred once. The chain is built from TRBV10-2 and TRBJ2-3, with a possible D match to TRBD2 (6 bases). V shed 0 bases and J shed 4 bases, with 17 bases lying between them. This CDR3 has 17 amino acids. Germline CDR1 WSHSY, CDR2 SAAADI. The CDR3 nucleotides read TGCGCCAGCAGTGAGTCGAGGGTCAGGGAGGTACCAGATACGCAGTATTTT. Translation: CASSESRVREVPDTQYF.

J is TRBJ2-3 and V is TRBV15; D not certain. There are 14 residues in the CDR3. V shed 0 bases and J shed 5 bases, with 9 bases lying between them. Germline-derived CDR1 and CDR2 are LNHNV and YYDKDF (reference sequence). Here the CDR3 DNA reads TGTGCCACCAGCAGAGATCAAACGGGAGATACGCAGTATTTT. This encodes CATSRDQTGDTQYF. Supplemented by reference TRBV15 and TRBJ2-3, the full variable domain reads DAMVIQNPRYQVTQFGKPVTLSCSQTLNHNVMYWYQQKSSQAPKLLFHYYDKDFNNEADTPDNFQSRRPNTSFCFLDIRSPGLGDTAMYLCATSRDQTGDTQYFGPGTRLTVL.

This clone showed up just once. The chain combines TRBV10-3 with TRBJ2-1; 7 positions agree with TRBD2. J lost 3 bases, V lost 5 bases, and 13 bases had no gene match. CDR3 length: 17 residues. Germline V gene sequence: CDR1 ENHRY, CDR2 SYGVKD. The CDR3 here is CAISPQLGGGFYNEQFF. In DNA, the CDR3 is TGTGCCATCAGTCCCCAACTGGGCGGGGGTTTCTACAATGAGCAGTTCTTC.

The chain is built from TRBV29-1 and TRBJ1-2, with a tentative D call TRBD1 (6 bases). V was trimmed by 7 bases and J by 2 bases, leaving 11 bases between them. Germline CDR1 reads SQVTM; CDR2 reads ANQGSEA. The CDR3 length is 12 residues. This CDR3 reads CSGLQGNYGYTF. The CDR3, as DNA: TGCAGCGGCCTCCAGGGGAACTATGGCTACACCTTC.

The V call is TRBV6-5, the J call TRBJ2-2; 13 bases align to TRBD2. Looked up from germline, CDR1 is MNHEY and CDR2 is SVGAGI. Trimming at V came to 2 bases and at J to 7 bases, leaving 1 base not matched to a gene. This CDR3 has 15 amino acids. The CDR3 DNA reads TGTGCCAGCAGTTACGGGACTAGCGGGAACGGGGAGCTGTTTTTT. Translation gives CASSYGTSGNGELFF.

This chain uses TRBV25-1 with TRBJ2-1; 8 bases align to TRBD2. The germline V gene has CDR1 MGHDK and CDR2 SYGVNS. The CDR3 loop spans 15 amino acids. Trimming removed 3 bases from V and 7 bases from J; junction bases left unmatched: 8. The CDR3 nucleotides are TGTGCCAGCAGTGATCCGGGACTAGGAGTGAATGAGCAGTTCTTC. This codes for CASSDPGLGVNEQFF.

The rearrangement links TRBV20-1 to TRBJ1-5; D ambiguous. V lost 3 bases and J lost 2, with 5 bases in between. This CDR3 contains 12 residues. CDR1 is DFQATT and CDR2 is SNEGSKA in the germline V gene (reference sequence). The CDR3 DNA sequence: TGCAGTGCTAGTCGGGGCAATCAGCCCCAGCATTTT. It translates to CSASRGNQPQHF.

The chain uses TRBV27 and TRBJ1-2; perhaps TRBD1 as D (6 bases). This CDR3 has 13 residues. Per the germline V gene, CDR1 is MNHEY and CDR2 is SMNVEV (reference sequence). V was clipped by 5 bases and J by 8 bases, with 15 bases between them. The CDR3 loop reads CASSPGGGKGYTF. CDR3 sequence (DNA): TGTGCCAGCAGTCCCGGGGGGGGCAAGGGCTACACCTTC.

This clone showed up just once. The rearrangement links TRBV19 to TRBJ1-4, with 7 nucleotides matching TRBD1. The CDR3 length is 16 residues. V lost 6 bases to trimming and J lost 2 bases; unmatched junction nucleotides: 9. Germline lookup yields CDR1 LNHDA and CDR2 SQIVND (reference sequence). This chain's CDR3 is CASSSMTGSTNEKLFF. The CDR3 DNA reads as TGTGCCAGTAGCTCGATGACAGGGTCGACTAATGAAAAACTGTTTTTT.

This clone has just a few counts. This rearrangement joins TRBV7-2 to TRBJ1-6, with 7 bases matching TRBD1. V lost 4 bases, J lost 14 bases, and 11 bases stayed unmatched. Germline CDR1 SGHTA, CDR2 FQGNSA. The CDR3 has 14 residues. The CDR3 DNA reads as TGTGCCAGCAGCTCCACCCACAGGGGATGGGCCCTCCACTTT. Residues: CASSSTHRGWALHF.

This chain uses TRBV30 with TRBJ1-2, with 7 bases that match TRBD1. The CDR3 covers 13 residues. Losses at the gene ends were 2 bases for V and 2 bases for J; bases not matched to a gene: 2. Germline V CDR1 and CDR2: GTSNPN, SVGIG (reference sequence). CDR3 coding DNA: TGTGCCTGGAGTCTAGGGGGCAACTATGGCTACACCTTC. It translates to CAWSLGGNYGYTF.

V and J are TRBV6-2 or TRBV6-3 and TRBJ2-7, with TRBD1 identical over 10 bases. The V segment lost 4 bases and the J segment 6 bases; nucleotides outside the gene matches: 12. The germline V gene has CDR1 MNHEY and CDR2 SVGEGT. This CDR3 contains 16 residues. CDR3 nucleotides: TGTGCCAGCAGTTTAATTCCGGGACAGGGGAGTAGCGAGCAGTACTTC. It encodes CASSLIPGQGSSEQYF.

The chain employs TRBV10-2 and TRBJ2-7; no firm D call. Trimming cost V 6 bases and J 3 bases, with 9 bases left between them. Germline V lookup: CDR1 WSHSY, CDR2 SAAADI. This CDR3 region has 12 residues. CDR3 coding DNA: TGCGCCAGCAGGGGCCTGGGCTACGAGCAGTACTTC. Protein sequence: CASRGLGYEQYF.